Following are 24 T cell receptor beta chains from one sample sequenced in a study of cytomegalovirus exposure and HLA in healthy donors (dated by TCRdb to about 2017). Library construction relied on the immunoSEQ multiplex PCR assay. The multiplex PCR relied on a mix of 60 forward primers for TCR Vbeta segments and 13 reverse primers for TCR Jbeta segments. TCRdb retrieved this table from immuneACCESS and kept in-frame rearrangements only. Not all clones are present; in checked studies, unresolved V genes account for under half, and no reason is known for the remainder. The sample profile shows approximately 81,000 clones; approximately 69% of them were found once. The top ten clonotypes cover roughly 9% of the sample. Sequencing input: PBMCs. The source is a man in his forties in good health and CMV-seropositive.

This CDR3 is CASSYSRSSGNTIYF. CDR3 nucleotides: TGTGCCAGCAGTTACTCGAGAAGCTCTGGAAACACCATATATTTT. V usage is TRBV6-5 and J usage is TRBJ1-3; no reliable D call. Trimming cost V 0 bases and J 0 bases, with 6 bases left between them. Per germline, CDR1 MNHEY and CDR2 SVGAGI. CDR3 size: 15 residues.

This clone has only a few counts. The rearrangement links TRBV6-6 to TRBJ1-4; tentatively, D is TRBD1 (5 bases). The germline V gene encodes CDR1 MNHNY and CDR2 SVGAGI (reference sequence). Trimming removed 6 bases at V and 0 bases at J, with 11 bases between. The CDR3 covers 15 residues. In nucleotides, the CDR3 is TGTGCCAGCAGACTGACAGCTGCAACTAATGAAAAACTGTTTTTT. Translated: CASRLTAATNEKLFF.

The gene calls are TRBV21-1 and TRBJ2-7; whether TRBD2, the table's D call, matches the DNA was not checked. TRBV21-1 is given as a pseudogene. The CDR3 totals 18 residues. The CDR3 DNA reads TGTGCCAGCAGCAAAGCCCCGTCGGGGGGGGGAGTCCCCTACGAGCAGTACTTC. Its protein product is CASSKAPSGGGVPYEQYF.

The chain is built from TRBV6-5 and TRBJ2-6; D is unclear. V lost 1 base and J 4 bases, leaving 8 bases between the germline ends. The CDR3 covers 15 residues. Germline V lookup: CDR1 MNHEY, CDR2 SVGAGI. CDR3 bases: TGTGCCAGCAGTTACTACGGAGTCGGGGCCAACGTCCTGACTTTC. It yields the protein CASSYYGVGANVLTF.

The genes are TRBV28 and TRBJ1-1; D not resolved. The V gene lost 2 bases and the J gene lost 0 bases, with 7 bases spanning the gap. CDR1 MDHEN and CDR2 SYDVKM come from the germline V gene. The CDR3 runs 14 residues. This chain's CDR3 is CASSLGVMNTEAFF. CDR3 coding DNA: TGTGCCAGCAGTTTAGGAGTAATGAACACTGAAGCTTTCTTT.

Details on this clone: This sample includes further DNA sequences coding for the same CDR3. The V and J genes are TRBV9 and TRBJ1-1; TRBD1 aligns across 12 bases. Germline-derived CDR1 and CDR2 are SGDLS and YYNGEE. V was clipped by 1 base and J by 6 bases; unmatched bases: 13. The CDR3 is 18 residues long. As DNA, the CDR3 is TGTGCCAGCAGCGTAACTCCCGGGACAGGGGGCGACATCGCTGAAGCTTTCTTT. It is translated as CASSVTPGTGGDIAEAFF. Full variable domain (rest looked up from reference TRBV9 and TRBJ1-1): DSGVTQTPKHLITATGQRVTLRCSPRSGDLSVYWYQQSLDQGLQFLIQYYNGEERAKGNILERFSAQQFPDLHSELNLSSLELGDSALYFCASSVTPGTGGDIAEAFFGQGTRLTVV.

The rearrangement uses TRBV6-1 and TRBJ2-2, with D possibly matching TRBD1 (5 bases). The V gene lost 4 bases and the J gene lost 1 base, with 10 bases spanning the gap. The CDR3 runs to 15 residues. Germline V gene data show CDR1 as MNHNS and CDR2 as SASEGT. CDR3 in DNA: TGTGCCAGCAGTGTTGGACATCGGAACACCGGGGAGCTGTTTTTT. It encodes CASSVGHRNTGELFF.

J is TRBJ2-7 and V is TRBV9; maybe TRBD1 (6 bases). Trimming removed 0 bases from V and 3 bases from J, with 19 bases in between. Germline CDR1 and CDR2: SGDLS and YYNGEE. The CDR3 is 17 amino acids. The CDR3 region is CASSVGAFGQGLYEQYF. The CDR3 DNA is TGTGCCAGCAGCGTAGGGGCCTTCGGGCAGGGGCTCTACGAGCAGTACTTC.

The chain uses TRBV7-2 and TRBJ2-7, with TRBD1 matching 7 bases. The CDR3 length is 15 residues. Trimming at V came to 3 bases and at J to 3 bases, leaving 8 bases not matched to a gene. Germline lookup yields CDR1 SGHTA and CDR2 FQGNSA. Written as DNA, the CDR3 is TGTGCCAGCAGCTTCGGCACAGGGGTCTACTACGAGCAGTACTTC. Amino acids: CASSFGTGVYYEQYF.

This clone has just a few counts. The DNA for the CDR3 is TGTGCCAGCAGTGACAGCTCCTACAATGAGCAGTTCTTC. Protein product: CASSDSSYNEQFF. This rearrangement joins TRBV6-1 to TRBJ2-1; the D is unclear. The V and J ends lost 3 bases and 0 bases respectively, with 3 bases between them. Germline CDR1 MNHNS, CDR2 SASEGT. This CDR3 region has 13 residues.

There are a few counts of this clone. The chain joins TRBV28 to TRBJ1-5; TRBD1 might be the D (5 bases). The germline gives CDR1 MDHEN, CDR2 SYDVKM. Trimming shortened V by 2 bases and J by 4 bases, and 12 bases separated the two germline ends. This CDR3 region has 15 residues. The CDR3 loop is CASSLRGYGNQPQHF. The CDR3 DNA reads as TGTGCCAGCAGTTTAAGGGGTTACGGAAATCAGCCCCAGCATTTT.

This chain joins TRBV28 and TRBJ2-2, with D possibly being TRBD2 (6 bases). Germline-derived CDR1 and CDR2 are MDHEN and SYDVKM. CDR3 length: 12 amino acids. V gave up 3 bases and J gave up 7 bases, with 6 bases separating them. The CDR3 spells CASSLGGGELFF. CDR3 nucleotide sequence: TGTGCCAGCAGTTTGGGGGGCGGGGAGCTGTTTTTT.

The J gene is TRBJ2-7, the V gene TRBV29-1, with D possibly being TRBD2 (5 bases). Trimming removed 7 bases at V and 3 bases at J, with 13 bases between. The germline CDR1 and CDR2 sequences are SQVTM and ANQGSEA. There are 12 residues in the CDR3. CDR3 in amino acids: CSASTGVYEQYF. CDR3 nucleotide sequence: TGCAGCGCTTCGACCGGGGTCTACGAGCAGTACTTC.

The chain joins TRBV5-1 to TRBJ1-1; D is perhaps TRBD1 (5 bases). Per the germline V gene, CDR1 is SGHRS and CDR2 is YFSETQ. The CDR3 contains 15 residues. V was clipped by 0 bases and J by 0 bases, with 9 bases between them. CDR3 sequence: CASSLEPGVNTEAFF. The CDR3 DNA reads as TGCGCCAGCAGCTTGGAGCCGGGGGTGAACACTGAAGCTTTCTTT.

The V call is TRBV7-2, the J call TRBJ2-5, with TRBD2 identical over 12 bases. This CDR3 region has 15 residues. Unmatched junction bases numbered 8, after V lost 5 bases and J lost 7 bases. Germline CDR1 reads SGHTA; CDR2 reads FQGNSA. CDR3 nucleotides: TGTGCCAGCAGCCAGACTAGCGGGGGCATAGGGACCCAGTACTTC. This translates into CASSQTSGGIGTQYF.

This clone was observed a single time. V gene TRBV7-2 combines with J gene TRBJ2-7, with D possibly being TRBD2 (7 bases). The ends were cut back, 4 bases at V and 1 base at J, with 17 bases in the middle. Germline V gene lookup returns CDR1 SGHTA and CDR2 FQGNSA. The CDR3 runs 16 residues. The CDR3 sequence: CASSYRGGGSSYEQYF. CDR3 nucleotides: TGTGCCAGCAGCTATAGAGGGGGAGGGAGTTCCTACGAGCAGTACTTC.

This clone was recorded only once. The CDR3 DNA sequence: TGCGCCAGCAGCCAAGTTACTACGAAGTCCCAGTACTTC. Its protein product is CASSQVTTKSQYF. The V and J genes are TRBV4-1 and TRBJ2-5, with D unresolved. In germline, CDR1 is MGHRA, CDR2 YSYEKL. V shed 1 base and J shed 9 bases, with 12 bases lying between them. This CDR3 is built from 13 residues.

This rearrangement joins TRBV7-8 to TRBJ2-7; D gene unclear. V shed 0 bases and J shed 1 base, with 10 bases lying between them. The germline CDR1 and CDR2 sequences are SGHVS and FQNEAQ. The length of the CDR3 is 15 residues. CDR3 sequence (DNA): TGTGCCAGCAGCTTAGCGCGGTTTAGATCCTACGAGCAGTACTTC. Translated: CASSLARFRSYEQYF.

The chain couples TRBV5-6 to TRBJ2-5; 8 bases map to TRBD1. Per germline, CDR1 SGHDT and CDR2 YYEEEE. The CDR3 consists of 15 residues. J gave up 5 bases and V 2 bases, and 8 bases lay outside the gene matches. CDR3 amino acids: CASSLGQGVLETQYF. In nucleotides, the CDR3 is TGTGCCAGCAGCTTAGGACAGGGAGTTCTGGAGACCCAGTACTTC.

This chain connects TRBV4-3 to TRBJ2-7; 9 nucleotides line up with TRBD1. J gave up 0 bases and V 1 base, and 1 base lay outside the gene matches. The CDR3 sequence is 15 residues long. Germline-derived CDR1 and CDR2 are LGHNA and YSLEER. CDR3 residues: CASSQGDRASYEQYF. The CDR3 DNA follows: TGCGCCAGCAGCCAAGGGGACAGGGCCTCCTACGAGCAGTACTTC.

The chain is built from TRBV7-9 and TRBJ2-2, with 8 bases aligning to TRBD1. The germline gives CDR1 SEHNR, CDR2 FQNEAQ (reference sequence). The V and J ends lost 5 bases and 9 bases, in that order; junction bases with no gene match: 8. The CDR3 contains 14 residues. The DNA for the CDR3 is TGTGCCAGCAGCAAGGACAGGGTAATCCGGGAGCTGTTTTTT. It yields the protein CASSKDRVIRELFF.

This rearrangement joins TRBV30 to TRBJ2-7; 7 nucleotides line up with TRBD2. CDR1 and CDR2 (germline): GTSNPN, SVGIG (reference sequence). The CDR3 covers 14 residues. The ends lost 5 bases at V and 1 base at J; junction bases unmatched: 8. The CDR3 DNA is TGTGCCTGGGCCCGGCGGGGGTTTTCCTACGAGCAGTACTTC. Protein sequence: CAWARRGFSYEQYF.

The chain has TRBV5-4 and TRBJ2-5; 8 nucleotides align to TRBD1. This CDR3 spans 16 amino acids. From germline, CDR1 is SGHNT and CDR2 YYREEE (reference sequence). With 3 bases clipped from V and 0 bases from J, the junction kept 7 bases outside the gene matches. The CDR3 DNA reads as TGTGCCAGCAGCTCGGGACAGGTCGGGTACCAAGAGACCCAGTACTTC. Encoded protein: CASSSGQVGYQETQYF.

The J gene is TRBJ2-5, the V gene TRBV19; D not resolved. The CDR3 spans 13 residues. V was shortened by 10 bases and J by 4 bases, with 16 bases between the two germline ends. The germline CDR1 and CDR2 sequences are LNHDA and SQIVND (reference sequence). CDR3 region: CATSDPLSETQYF. CDR3 DNA: TGTGCCACCAGCGACCCCTTGTCAGAGACCCAGTACTTC.